Listed here are 11 T cell receptor beta chains from one sample, sequenced in a study of shared clonotypes between healthy human individuals. TCRdb's table, derived via immunoSEQ multiplex PCR, lists solely in-frame clones and lacks some. This sample has roughly 1,600,000 clones, with less than 99% found just once. Specimen: naive CD4+ T cells sorted from blood. Subset of the sample: CD45RA+ positively selected. These receptors were collected from a man between 25 and 39 years old in good health.

This CDR3 is CASSLGTSNTEAFF. The CDR3 nucleotides are TGTGCCAGCAGCCTCGGGACATCGAACACTGAAGCTTTCTTT. The chain combines TRBV9 with TRBJ1-1; D is perhaps TRBD1 (6 bases). V was pared by 4 bases and J by 1 base, with 11 bases between. The CDR3 is 14 amino acids. The V gene's germline CDR1 is SGDLS and CDR2 YYNGEE.

With respect to this clone: In the same sample, other DNA sequences code for this CDR3. The chain employs TRBV7-9 and TRBJ1-5; TRBD1 matches 8 bases. V lost 1 base, J lost 0 bases, and 2 bases stayed unmatched. CDR1 is SEHNR, CDR2 FQNEAQ, per germline (reference sequence). The length of the CDR3 is 16 residues. The CDR3 loop reads CASSLGTGSSNQPQHF. DNA of the CDR3: TGTGCCAGCAGCTTAGGGACAGGGAGTAGCAATCAGCCCCAGCATTTT.

This CDR3 is CASSQRGQGVNTGELFF. The CDR3 DNA follows: TGTGCCAGCAGCCAGAGGGGACAGGGGGTTAACACCGGGGAGCTGTTTTTT. The chain links TRBV4-2 to TRBJ2-2; 11 positions match TRBD1. The V segment lost 3 bases and the J segment 2 bases; nucleotides outside the gene matches: 5. Germline lookup yields CDR1 LGHNA and CDR2 YNFKEQ. The CDR3 consists of 17 residues.

The rearrangement joins TRBV7-8 to TRBJ1-1; D gene uncertain. The CDR3 loop spans 16 amino acids. Germline V gene data show CDR1 as SGHVS and CDR2 as FQNEAQ. V was cut by 1 base and J by 0 bases, with 12 bases left in between. CDR3 DNA sequence: TGTGCCAGCAGCTTAGTCCCTGGGGATATGAACACTGAAGCTTTCTTT. It is translated as CASSLVPGDMNTEAFF. The full variable domain, completed using reference TRBV7-8 and TRBJ1-1, is GAGVSQSPRYKVAKRGQDVALRCDPISGHVSLFWYQQALGQGPEFLTYFQNEAQLDKSGLPSDRFFAERPEGSVSTLKIQRTQQEDSAVYLCASSLVPGDMNTEAFFGQGTRLTVV.

The J gene is TRBJ2-7, the V gene TRBV5-1; the D gene could be TRBD1 or TRBD2 (5 bases each). The length of the CDR3 is 16 residues. Per the germline V gene, CDR1 is SGHRS and CDR2 is YFSETQ. V lost 4 bases and J 4 bases, leaving 21 bases between the germline ends. CDR3 in amino acids: CASSGTGRTPRYEQYF. As DNA, the CDR3 is TGCGCCAGCAGCGGAACGGGACGGACCCCAAGGTACGAGCAGTACTTC.

The chain joins TRBV6-4 to TRBJ1-4; D call uncertain. Trimming shortened V by 6 bases and J by 1 base, and 15 bases separated the two germline ends. CDR3 length equals 16 residues. Germline V gene data show CDR1 as MRHNA and CDR2 as SNTAGT. The CDR3 nucleotides read TGTGCCAGCAGCCCCATCGGCGGAGAAACTAATGAAAAACTGTTTTTT. Protein sequence: CASSPIGGETNEKLFF.

V is TRBV2 and J is TRBJ1-4, with TRBD1 identical over 12 bases. Per germline, CDR1 SNHLY and CDR2 FYNNEI. The CDR3 covers 16 residues. V shed 4 bases, J shed 9 bases, and the junction held 9 bases outside the gene matches. CDR3 amino acids: CASSGIRGTGGKKLFF. Written as DNA, the CDR3 is TGTGCCAGCAGTGGGATTAGGGGGACAGGGGGCAAAAAACTGTTTTTT.

CDR3 protein: CASSWGQGIYNEQFF. DNA of the CDR3: TGCGCCAGCAGCTGGGGACAGGGGATCTACAATGAGCAGTTCTTC. The chain has TRBV5-1 and TRBJ2-1; 10 bases match TRBD1. Germline CDR1 is SGHRS and CDR2 is YFSETQ. This CDR3 contains 15 residues. V was pared by 3 bases and J by 3 bases, with 3 bases of the junction left unmatched.

The rearrangement uses TRBV7-9 and TRBJ1-4; no clear D. The CDR3 contains 15 residues. Germline V gives CDR1 SEHNR, CDR2 FQNEAQ (reference sequence). V lost 1 base and J lost 0, with 6 bases in between. This CDR3 is CASSLGPPTNEKLFF. The CDR3 coding sequence is TGTGCCAGCAGCTTAGGCCCCCCAACTAATGAAAAACTGTTTTTT.

In this sample, this clone turned up a few times. This specimen includes other DNA sequences encoding the same CDR3. The gene calls are TRBV9 and TRBJ2-1; D remains unclear. The CDR3 length is 14 residues. V dropped 0 bases and J dropped 1 base, with 5 bases sitting between them. Germline V lookup: CDR1 SGDLS, CDR2 YYNGEE. For the CDR3, the DNA is TGTGCCAGCAGCGTAGCGGTTTCCTACAATGAGCAGTTCTTC. Encoded protein: CASSVAVSYNEQFF.

The chain couples TRBV18 to TRBJ2-1, with 14 bases lining up with TRBD2. CDR1 and CDR2 (germline): KGHSH, LQKENI. Germline trimming cut 0 bases from V and 6 bases from J; bases unmatched to any gene: 10. CDR3 length: 19 residues. For the CDR3, the DNA is TGTGCCAGCTCACCACCGGGCAGGGAAGGACTAGCGGGAGGCAATGAGCAGTTCTTC. Its protein product is CASSPPGREGLAGGNEQFF.